This TCR beta chain comes out of a study of blood T cells in healthy people across ages. For the second PCR, which ran for about 6 to 11 cycles, a sample-barcoded 5' primer and a J-beta primer mix were used. TCRdb reanalysed the 5' RACE reads using MiXCR and keeps one entry per CDR3 protein. The data show 710,000 or so distinct CDR3 sequences, around 32% seen once. This CDR3 has 13 residues. V was shortened by 4 bases and J by 4 bases, with 11 bases between the two germline ends. The germline CDR1 and CDR2 sequences are SGHNT and YYREEE (reference sequence). The source of this sequence is a woman at least 80 years old in good health. J is TRBJ1-1 and V is TRBV5-4; D is undetermined. The sequenced material came from blood. CDR3 in DNA: TGTGCCAGCAGCCCAAGGAGGGCCACTGAAGCTTTCTTT. Amino acid sequence: CASSPRRATEAFF.